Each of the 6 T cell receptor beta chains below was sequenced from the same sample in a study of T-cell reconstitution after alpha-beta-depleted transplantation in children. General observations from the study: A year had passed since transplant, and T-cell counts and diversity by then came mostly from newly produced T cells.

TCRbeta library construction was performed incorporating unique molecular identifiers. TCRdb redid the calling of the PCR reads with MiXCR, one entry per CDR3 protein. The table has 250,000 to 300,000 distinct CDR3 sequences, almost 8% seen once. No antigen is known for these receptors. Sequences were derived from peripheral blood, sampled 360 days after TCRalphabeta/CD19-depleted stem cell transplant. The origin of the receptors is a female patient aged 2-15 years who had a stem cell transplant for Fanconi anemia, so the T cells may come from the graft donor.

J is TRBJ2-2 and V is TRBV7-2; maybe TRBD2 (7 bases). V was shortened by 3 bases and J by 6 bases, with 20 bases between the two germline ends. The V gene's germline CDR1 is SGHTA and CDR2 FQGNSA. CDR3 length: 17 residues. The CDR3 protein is CASSFVGGRVRSGELFF. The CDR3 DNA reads TGTGCCAGCAGCTTCGTGGGGGGGCGCGTAAGGTCCGGGGAGCTGTTTTTT.

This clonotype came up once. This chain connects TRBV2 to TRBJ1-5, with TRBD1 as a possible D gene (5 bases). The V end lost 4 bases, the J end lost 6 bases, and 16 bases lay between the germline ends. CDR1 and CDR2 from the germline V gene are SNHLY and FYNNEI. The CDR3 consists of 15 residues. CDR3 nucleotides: TGTGCCAGCAGTGGGCCCAGGGATGTTGGTCAGCCCCAGCATTTT. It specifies CASSGPRDVGQPQHF.

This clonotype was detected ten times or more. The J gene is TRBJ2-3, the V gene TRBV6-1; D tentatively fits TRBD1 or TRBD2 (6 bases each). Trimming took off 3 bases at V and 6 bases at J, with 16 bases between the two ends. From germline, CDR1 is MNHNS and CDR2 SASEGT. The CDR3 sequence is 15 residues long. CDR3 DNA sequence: TGTGCCAGCAGTGAGGGGGGCCTCCGTTCGGATACGCAGTATTTT. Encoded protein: CASSEGGLRSDTQYF.

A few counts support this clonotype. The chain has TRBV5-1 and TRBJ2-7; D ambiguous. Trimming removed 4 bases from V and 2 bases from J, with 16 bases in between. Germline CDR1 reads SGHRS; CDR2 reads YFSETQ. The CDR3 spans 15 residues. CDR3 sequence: CASSADLSPPYEQYF. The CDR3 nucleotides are TGCGCCAGCAGCGCGGACCTCTCCCCTCCCTACGAGCAGTACTTC.

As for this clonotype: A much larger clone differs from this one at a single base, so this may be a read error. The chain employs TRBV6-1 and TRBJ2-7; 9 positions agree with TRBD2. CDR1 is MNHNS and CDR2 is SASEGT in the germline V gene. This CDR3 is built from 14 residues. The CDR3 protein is CASSPGTSFDEQCF. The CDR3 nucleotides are TGTGCCAGCAGTCCCGGGACTAGCTTTGACGAGCAGTGCTTC.

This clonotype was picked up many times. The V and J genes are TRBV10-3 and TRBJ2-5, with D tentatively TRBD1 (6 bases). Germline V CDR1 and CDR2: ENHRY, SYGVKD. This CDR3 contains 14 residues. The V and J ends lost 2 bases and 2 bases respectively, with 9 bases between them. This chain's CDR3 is CAISEAGAQETQYF. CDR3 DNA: TGTGCCATCAGTGAGGCAGGGGCGCAAGAGACCCAGTACTTC.